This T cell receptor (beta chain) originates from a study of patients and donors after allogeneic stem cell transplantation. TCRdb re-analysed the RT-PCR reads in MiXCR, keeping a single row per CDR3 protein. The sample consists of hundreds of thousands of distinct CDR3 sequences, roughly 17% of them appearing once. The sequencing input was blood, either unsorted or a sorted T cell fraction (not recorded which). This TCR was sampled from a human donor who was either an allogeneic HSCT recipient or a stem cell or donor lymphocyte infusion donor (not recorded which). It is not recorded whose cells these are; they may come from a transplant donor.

DNA of the CDR3: TGTGCCATCGGGGGCACAGATACGCAGTATTTT. Encoded protein: CAIGGTDTQYF. V usage is TRBV10-3 and J usage is TRBJ2-3; D is uncertain. The CDR3 loop spans 11 amino acids. Germline CDR1 is ENHRY and CDR2 is SYGVKD. V lost 8 bases to trimming and J lost 1 base, with 4 bases between them.